Below, one T cell receptor (beta chain) is given with its context. Its antigen remains unidentified. The sample is drawn from a study of cytomegalovirus exposure and HLA in healthy donors. Overall study findings and caveats: In the analysis, some V segments, TRBV6-2 and TRBV6-3 included, were excluded as indistinguishable.

Germline CDR1 is ENHRY and CDR2 is SYGVKD. This CDR3 is 12 amino acids long. Trimming left V 10 bases short and J 1 base short, with 10 bases between. A multiplex PCR was run with 60 Vbeta primers and 13 Jbeta primers. The data were produced by immunoSEQ multiplex PCR, yet TCRdb's version contains in-frame clones alone and is incomplete. The sample lists some 180,000 clones, about three quarters occurring once. This sequence was found in a young man in good health and CMV-seronegative. The sequenced sample was PBMCs. The J gene is TRBJ1-1, the V gene TRBV10-3, with a possible D match to TRBD1 (6 bases). The CDR3 nucleotides read TGTGCCAGCCGGACAGAGAACACTGAAGCTTTCTTT. It yields the protein CASRTENTEAFF.